The T cell receptor beta chain described here comes from a study of shared clonotypes between healthy human individuals. Trimming stripped 8 bases from V and 6 bases from J, with 19 bases between. The CDR3 runs to 14 residues. Germline CDR1 ENHRY, CDR2 SYGVKD. This table comes from immunoSEQ multiplex PCR, and its TCRdb copy is limited to in-frame clones, with some not included. The sample shows some 2,100,000 clones, roughly 91% of them seen only once. Terminally differentiated effector memory CD45RA+ cells were left out of the naive CD8 fraction, which was CD45RO-negative and positively selected for CCR7.

V and J are TRBV10-3 and TRBJ1-2, with D possibly being TRBD1 (5 bases). This TCR was sampled from a young man in good health. Some clones in this sample may be carry-over from other donors' samples. The sequencing input was naive CD8+ T cells from PBMCs. The CDR3 DNA sequence: TGTGCCATCTCGCAAGGCAGGGTAGTGCATGGCTACACCTTC. It specifies CAISQGRVVHGYTF.